Listed below are T cell receptor beta chains from one sample, sequenced in a study of blood T cell repertoires in COVID-19. The table came from immunoSEQ multiplex PCR; TCRdb's copy has only in-frame clones and leaves some out. The sample lists some 200,000 clones, approximately 82% occurring once. Sequencing used peripheral blood. All receptors derive from a human donor with acute or convalescent COVID-19. The donor label of this sample is uncertain. CDR3s include the opening cysteine and the closing phenylalanine or tryptophan. D genes are given only for firm matches. Where a row states a size, it is once, few, many or the class of an expanded clone; other rows omit it.

TGCGCCAGCAGCTTTAGCGGGGCACCGACCGTTACGCAGTATTTT CASSFSGAPTVTQYF . TRBJ2-3 TRBV5-1 TRBD2
TGCAGTGCTAGTTCACACGGGAGTGGTCTTCTGGTCTCCTACGAGCAGTACTTC CSASSHGSGLLVSYEQYF few TRBJ2-7 TRBV20-1 .
TGTGCCAGCAGCTTACACAGCACTCAAACCTACGAGCAGTACTTC CASSLHSTQTYEQYF . TRBJ2-7 TRBV11-2 .
TGTGCCAGTAGTATGCGGGGGCAGAGCTCCTACGAGCAGTACTTC CASSMRGQSSYEQYF . TRBJ2-7 TRBV19 .
TGTGCCAGCAGCCACAGACGGACTAGCGGGAGTGCGAATACGCAGTATTTT CASSHRRTSGSANTQYF . TRBJ2-3 TRBV3-1/TRBV3-2 TRBD2
TGTGCCAGTACTATAACGGAGGGTGAAAAACTGTTTTTT CASTITEGEKLFF . TRBJ1-4 TRBV19 .
TGTGCCAGCAGCTGGGACAGGGAAGAGACCCAGTACTTC CASSWDREETQYF once TRBJ2-5 TRBV11-1 TRBD1
TGTGCCAGCTCACCACCGTCTGGACAGAAGAGCCACGAGCAGTACTTC CASSPPSGQKSHEQYF . TRBJ2-7 TRBV18 .
TGTGCCAGCAGTTACCCCGCGCAGACAGGTAAAAATGAAGCTTTCTTT CASSYPAQTGKNEAFF . TRBJ1-1 TRBV6-5 .
TGCGCCAGCAGCGTATGGACAGGGATCGGAACAGATACGCAGTATTTT CASSVWTGIGTDTQYF . TRBJ2-3 TRBV5-1 TRBD1
TGTGCCAGCACTCGGGGAGGGGCGGGCGAGCAGTACTTC CASTRGGAGEQYF . TRBJ2-7 TRBV3-1/TRBV3-2 TRBD2
TGTGCCAGCAGCGACGGACAGAATGAAGCTTTCTTT CASSDGQNEAFF . TRBJ1-1 TRBV5-6 .
TGTGCCACCAAACCCGGACAGGGCTCCTACAATGAGCAGTTCTTC CATKPGQGSYNEQFF few TRBJ2-1 TRBV2 TRBD1
TGTGCCAGCAGTCGGACGTACTACGGGGCTAGCGGGAGCCGCGAGCAGTACTTC CASSRTYYGASGSREQYF . TRBJ2-7 TRBV27 TRBD2
TGTGCCAGCAGCTTCCCTATGGGGGGGCCACAACTATACGAGCAGTACTTC CASSFPMGGPQLYEQYF . TRBJ2-7 TRBV7-2 .
TGTGCCAGCAGCCAAGAAGGTCCTAGCGGGATATGGGGCACCGGGGAGCTGTTTTTT CASSQEGPSGIWGTGELFF . TRBJ2-2 TRBV14 TRBD2
TGCGCCAGCAGCCCCGACGGGGGGGCTAATTCACCCCTCCACTTT CASSPDGGANSPLHF . TRBJ1-6 TRBV5-1 .
TGCGCCAGCAGCGCGACCGGGGTTAGCACAGATACGCAGTATTTT CASSATGVSTDTQYF . TRBJ2-3 TRBV5-1 .
TGTGCCAGTAGTATGTCCCCGGGACTACACCGCTACGAGCAGTACTTC CASSMSPGLHRYEQYF . TRBJ2-7 TRBV19 TRBD2
TGTGCCAGCAGCTTGGACAGGGGGCCTGGGGCCAACGTCCTGACTTTC CASSLDRGPGANVLTF once TRBJ2-6 TRBV7-6 TRBD1
TGCAGCGTTGCACGAGAGTCTACTTTGAGCAATGAGCAGTTCTTC CSVARESTLSNEQFF . TRBJ2-1 TRBV29-1 .
TGTGCCAGCAGGCCGGGGGTGAACACCGGGGAGCTGTTTTTT CASRPGVNTGELFF . TRBJ2-2 TRBV7-2 .
TGTGCCAGCAGTTACGGGGCTGGCTACACCTTC CASSYGAGYTF . TRBJ1-2 TRBV6-2/TRBV6-3 .
TGTGCCAGCTCACAAGACAGGGGATCTGGAAACACCATATATTTT CASSQDRGSGNTIYF . TRBJ1-3 TRBV18 TRBD1
TGCGCCAGCAGCTTGATGGGCGGGACGGGAGAGACCCAGTACTTC CASSLMGGTGETQYF . TRBJ2-5 TRBV5-1 .
TGTGCCAGCAGCGAGGACAGGGGACCGCAAGAGACCCAGTACTTC CASSEDRGPQETQYF few TRBJ2-5 TRBV2 TRBD1
TGTGCCAGCAGCACACAGGGGCTAGGCTATGGCTACACCTTC CASSTQGLGYGYTF . TRBJ1-2 TRBV28 TRBD1
TGTGCCAGCAGCTTAATTATGGGTTTGGCGGGAGGGAGAGATACGCAGTATTTT CASSLIMGLAGGRDTQYF . TRBJ2-3 TRBV7-2 TRBD2
TGTGCCAGTAGTATATTCCCCAGGGGCACAGATACGCAGTATTTT CASSIFPRGTDTQYF once TRBJ2-3 TRBV19 .
TGCGCCAGCAGCCAGGCTAGCGGAGTTTACAATGAGCAGTTCTTC CASSQASGVYNEQFF . TRBJ2-1 TRBV5-1 TRBD2
TGTGCCAGCAGCCGGACAGGGGTTCAACCTAATGAAAAACTGTTTTTT CASSRTGVQPNEKLFF . TRBJ1-4 TRBV4-2 TRBD1
TGTGCCAGCAGTGTTGGGCTAGCGATGAGCACAGATACGCAGTATTTT CASSVGLAMSTDTQYF . TRBJ2-3 TRBV2 .
TGTGCCAGCAGCTCCCTCCCAAAGCAGGGGGTAATCTACGAGCAGTACTTC CASSSLPKQGVIYEQYF once TRBJ2-7 TRBV7-8 TRBD1
TGTGCCAGCAGCTCGGCCGGACTAGTAAACAATGAGCAGTTCTTC CASSSAGLVNNEQFF . TRBJ2-1 TRBV5-4 TRBD2
TGTGCCAGCAGTTTCAGGGGGGTCTCTGGAAACACCATATATTTT CASSFRGVSGNTIYF once TRBJ1-3 TRBV28 TRBD1
TGTGCCAGTAGTATAACCTCGGGCGGGTCCTACGAGCAGTACTTC CASSITSGGSYEQYF . TRBJ2-7 TRBV19 .
TGTGCCAGCTCACCTTCTGCAGGGCCTGGAAACACCATATATTTT CASSPSAGPGNTIYF once TRBJ1-3 TRBV18 .
TGTGCCAGCTCGCCGGGACAGGGGGCGCAGTTTGATGGTGAAAAACTGTTTTTT CASSPGQGAQFDGEKLFF . TRBJ1-4 TRBV18 TRBD1
TGTGCCAGCAGCCGTGGGACAAACTCCTACAATGAGCAGTTCTTC CASSRGTNSYNEQFF few TRBJ2-1 TRBV28 .
TGTGCCAGCAGCTCTGGGGCACGGACGGCCAAAAACATTCAGTACTTC CASSSGARTAKNIQYF . TRBJ2-4 TRBV5-6 .
TGTGCCAGCAGCCAGAGACGGACTAGCGGGGCAATTCCTGGGGCCAACGTCCTGACTTTC CASSQRRTSGAIPGANVLTF . TRBJ2-6 TRBV3-1/TRBV3-2 TRBD2
TGTGCCAGCAGGGAGGGGGGGATCAACAATGAGCAGTTCTTC CASREGGINNEQFF once TRBJ2-1 TRBV6-5 .
TGTGCCAGCAGTTACACCGACAACTACGAGCAGTACTTC CASSYTDNYEQYF . TRBJ2-7 TRBV6-6 .
TGTGCCAGCAGCGACCCCGGGATCCTCGGGTATGGCTACACCTTC CASSDPGILGYGYTF few TRBJ1-2 TRBV2 .
TGTGCCAGCAGTGGCCCGGGGGGCTCCGGGGAGCTGTTTTTT CASSGPGGSGELFF . TRBJ2-2 TRBV28 .
TGTGCCAGCAGCTATAGACAATACGAGCAGTACTTC CASSYRQYEQYF . TRBJ2-7 TRBV7-2 .
TGTGCCAGCAGCGTAGAACCCGGGGATACGCAGTATTTT CASSVEPGDTQYF . TRBJ2-3 TRBV9 .
TGTGCCAGCAGTGAACTCTCGAGCACAGATACGCAGTATTTT CASSELSSTDTQYF . TRBJ2-3 TRBV6-1 .
TGTGCCAGCAGTTATAGCGGAAATACCTACGAGCAGTACTTC CASSYSGNTYEQYF . TRBJ2-7 TRBV2 .
TGTGCCAGTAGTATCCCCAGCGGGAGGCCTGGGACCAATGAGCAGTTCTTC CASSIPSGRPGTNEQFF . TRBJ2-1 TRBV19 TRBD2
TGTGCCTGGAGGGCAGCGGTCTCCTATAATTCACCCCTCCACTTT CAWRAAVSYNSPLHF . TRBJ1-6 TRBV30 .
TGTGCCAGCAGTCCAGGGACTAGCGGGACCTACGAGCAGTACTTC CASSPGTSGTYEQYF . TRBJ2-7 TRBV6-6 TRBD2
TGTGCCAGCGGGGGTAGCGGGAGGCCCCAGTACTTC CASGGSGRPQYF . TRBJ2-5 TRBV12-3/TRBV12-4 TRBD2
TGTGCCAGCAGTCCCTCCGGGAGGGCCAACTACGAGCAGTACTTC CASSPSGRANYEQYF . TRBJ2-7 TRBV25-1 TRBD2
TGTGCCAGCAGTAACAGGGGCCCCACTAATGAAAAACTGTTTTTT CASSNRGPTNEKLFF . TRBJ1-4 TRBV6-5 TRBD1
TGTGCCAGCAGGCGGGACAGGGACGGCAATCAGCCCCAGCATTTT CASRRDRDGNQPQHF . TRBJ1-5 TRBV28 TRBD1
TGTGCCAGCAGCCAAGCTTCGGGGGGATCTCCGGGCGAGCAGTACTTC CASSQASGGSPGEQYF . TRBJ2-7 TRBV3-1/TRBV3-2 TRBD2
TGTGCCAGCCGGGACAGCTCTGGAAACACCATATATTTT CASRDSSGNTIYF . TRBJ1-3 TRBV27 TRBD1